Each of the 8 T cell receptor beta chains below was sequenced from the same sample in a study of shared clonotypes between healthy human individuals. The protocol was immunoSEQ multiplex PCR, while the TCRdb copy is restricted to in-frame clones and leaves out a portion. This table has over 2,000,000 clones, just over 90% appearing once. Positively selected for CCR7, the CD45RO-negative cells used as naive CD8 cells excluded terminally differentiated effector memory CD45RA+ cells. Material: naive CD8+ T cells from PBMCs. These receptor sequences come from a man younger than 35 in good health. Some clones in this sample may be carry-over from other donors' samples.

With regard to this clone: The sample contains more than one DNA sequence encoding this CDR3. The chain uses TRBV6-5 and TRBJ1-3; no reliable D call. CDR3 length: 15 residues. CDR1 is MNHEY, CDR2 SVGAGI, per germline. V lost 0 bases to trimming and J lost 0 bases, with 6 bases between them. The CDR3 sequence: CASSYSTGSGNTIYF. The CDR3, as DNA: TGTGCCAGCAGTTACTCGACCGGCTCTGGAAACACCATATATTTT.

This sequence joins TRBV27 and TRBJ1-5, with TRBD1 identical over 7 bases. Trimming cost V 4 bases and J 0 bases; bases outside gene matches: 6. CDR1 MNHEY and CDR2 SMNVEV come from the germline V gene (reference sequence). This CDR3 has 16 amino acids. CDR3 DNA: TGTGCCAGCAGTTCCCGGGACAGTTATAGCAATCAGCCCCAGCATTTT. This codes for CASSSRDSYSNQPQHF.

Here the CDR3 DNA reads TGTGCCAGCAGCTTAGTCCCAGGGACTGGCACCGGGGAGCTGTTTTTT. Its translation: CASSLVPGTGTGELFF. This chain joins TRBV11-2 and TRBJ2-2, with D maybe TRBD2 (6 bases). V dropped 1 base and J dropped 4 bases, with 13 bases sitting between them. The CDR3 sequence is 16 residues long. Germline V CDR1 and CDR2: SGHAT, FQNNGV.

The CDR3 nucleotides are TGTGCCAGCAGTGTGGGTTGGGGCGAGGACACCGGGGAGCTGTTTTTT. Its translation: CASSVGWGEDTGELFF. The chain carries TRBV2 and TRBJ2-2, with D maybe TRBD1 (5 bases). Trimming cost V 4 bases and J 3 bases, with 15 bases left between them. The V gene's germline CDR1 is SNHLY and CDR2 FYNNEI. The CDR3 spans 16 residues.

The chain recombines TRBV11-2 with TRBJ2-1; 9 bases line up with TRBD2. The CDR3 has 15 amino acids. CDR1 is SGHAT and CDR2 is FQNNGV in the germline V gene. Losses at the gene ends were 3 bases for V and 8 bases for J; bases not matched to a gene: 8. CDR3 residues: CASSFSGGSGDEQFF. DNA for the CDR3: TGTGCCAGCAGCTTTAGCGGGGGATCTGGCGATGAGCAGTTCTTC.

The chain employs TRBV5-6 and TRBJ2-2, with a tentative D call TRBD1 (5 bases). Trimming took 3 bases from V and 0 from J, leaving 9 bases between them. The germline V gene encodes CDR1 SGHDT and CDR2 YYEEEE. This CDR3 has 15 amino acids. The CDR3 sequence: CASSYVRANTGELFF. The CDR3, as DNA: TGTGCCAGCAGCTATGTCAGGGCGAACACCGGGGAGCTGTTTTTT.

Written as DNA, the CDR3 is TGCGCCAGCAGTCAATGGGACAGGGAGATCGGCAATCAGCCCCAGCATTTT. Translated: CASSQWDREIGNQPQHF. The chain uses TRBV23-1 and TRBJ1-5; 9 positions agree with TRBD1. TRBV23-1 is labeled an ORF, and its function is uncertain. The CDR3 totals 17 residues. V trimming: 1 base; J trimming: 2 bases; junction bases outside the gene matches: 6.

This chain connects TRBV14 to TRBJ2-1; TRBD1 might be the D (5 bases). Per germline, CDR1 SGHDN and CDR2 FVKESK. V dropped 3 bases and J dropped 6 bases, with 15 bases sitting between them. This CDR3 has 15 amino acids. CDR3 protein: CASSHEPVGANEQFF. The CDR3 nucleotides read TGTGCCAGCAGCCATGAGCCCGTTGGGGCCAATGAGCAGTTCTTC.